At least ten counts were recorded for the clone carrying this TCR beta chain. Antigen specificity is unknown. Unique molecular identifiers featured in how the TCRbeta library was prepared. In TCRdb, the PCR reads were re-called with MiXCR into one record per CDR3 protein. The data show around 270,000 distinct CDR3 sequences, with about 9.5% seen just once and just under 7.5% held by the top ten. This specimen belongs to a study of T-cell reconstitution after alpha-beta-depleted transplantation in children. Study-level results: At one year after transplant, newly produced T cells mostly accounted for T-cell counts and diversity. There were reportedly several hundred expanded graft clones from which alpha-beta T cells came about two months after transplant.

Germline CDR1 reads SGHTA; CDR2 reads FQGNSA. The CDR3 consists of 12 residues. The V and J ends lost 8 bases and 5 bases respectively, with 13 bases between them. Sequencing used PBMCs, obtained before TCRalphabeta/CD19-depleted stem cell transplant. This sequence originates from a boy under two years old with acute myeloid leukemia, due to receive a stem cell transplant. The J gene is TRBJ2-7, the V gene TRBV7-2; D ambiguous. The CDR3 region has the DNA TGTGCCAGCTTAGGCGTATGGAACGAGCAGTACTTC. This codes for CASLGVWNEQYF.